This is a list of T cell receptor beta chains from one sample in a study of shared clonotypes between healthy human individuals. Only in-frame clones appear in the TCRdb table, and some are missing; sequencing was by immunoSEQ multiplex PCR. The sample comprises about half a million clones, approximately 82% of which are singletons, and more than 10% rests with the top ten. Sequencing was performed on PBMCs. The receptor set was obtained from a woman between 40 and 50 years old in good health. Some clones in this sample may be carry-over from other donors' samples. Each CDR3 is given without its conserved first and last residue. The order of the fields is J gene, D gene, V gene, CDR3 protein. The D gene is left open where the match is weak.

J gene: TRBJ1-1
D gene: NA
V gene: TRBV18
CDR3 protein: ASPPSTGVNTEAF

J gene: TRBJ2-1
D gene: TRBD2
V gene: TRBV19
CDR3 protein: ASSIGLALSEQF

J gene: TRBJ1-1
D gene: NA
V gene: TRBV6-5
CDR3 protein: ASSYSEGFNTEAF

J gene: NA
D gene: NA
V gene: TRBV29-1
CDR3 protein: SVEVLTDSYEQY

J gene: TRBJ1-1
D gene: NA
V gene: TRBV6-1
CDR3 protein: ASRVTGNTEAF

J gene: TRBJ1-5
D gene: NA
V gene: TRBV28
CDR3 protein: ASSLGSNQPQH

J gene: TRBJ2-5
D gene: TRBD2
V gene: TRBV5-4
CDR3 protein: ASSPRTSGRPREETQY

J gene: TRBJ2-1
D gene: NA
V gene: TRBV6-5
CDR3 protein: ASGYRGGSVNEQF

J gene: TRBJ2-5
D gene: NA
V gene: TRBV9
CDR3 protein: ASSVGDSGRVTQY

J gene: TRBJ1-1
D gene: TRBD1
V gene: TRBV5-8
CDR3 protein: ASSLEPGTATEAF

J gene: TRBJ1-4
D gene: TRBD1
V gene: TRBV18
CDR3 protein: ASSPTGPTTNEKLF

J gene: TRBJ1-1
D gene: NA
V gene: TRBV12-5
CDR3 protein: ASEGDPEAF

J gene: TRBJ2-3
D gene: NA
V gene: TRBV21-1
CDR3 protein: ASSRTDTQY

J gene: TRBJ2-7
D gene: TRBD2
V gene: TRBV28
CDR3 protein: ASSSLAGIGEQY

J gene: TRBJ2-2
D gene: TRBD2
V gene: TRBV5-1
CDR3 protein: ASSSGLAGVTGELF

J gene: TRBJ2-7
D gene: NA
V gene: TRBV18
CDR3 protein: ASSPGGGRDHEQY

J gene: TRBJ2-7
D gene: NA
V gene: TRBV11-2
CDR3 protein: ASSLQGSYEQY

J gene: TRBJ1-2
D gene: NA
V gene: TRBV28
CDR3 protein: ASSFGGATGYGYT

J gene: TRBJ2-1
D gene: NA
V gene: TRBV14
CDR3 protein: ASSQVRNEQF

J gene: TRBJ1-1
D gene: NA
V gene: TRBV9
CDR3 protein: ASGGGGENTEAF

J gene: TRBJ1-1
D gene: NA
V gene: TRBV2
CDR3 protein: ASSVRVMNTEAF

J gene: TRBJ1-2
D gene: TRBD1
V gene: TRBV6-1
CDR3 protein: ASSMGTGEGYGYT

J gene: TRBJ2-1
D gene: NA
V gene: TRBV19
CDR3 protein: ASSMQGTSNEQF

J gene: TRBJ2-7
D gene: NA
V gene: TRBV18
CDR3 protein: ASSPPGRAGEQY

J gene: TRBJ2-7
D gene: NA
V gene: TRBV5-1
CDR3 protein: ASSGRQGQLFGGEQY

J gene: TRBJ1-1
D gene: TRBD1
V gene: TRBV4-1
CDR3 protein: ASSQTGATDRTF

J gene: TRBJ2-7
D gene: NA
V gene: TRBV7-8
CDR3 protein: ASSLHQESYEQY

J gene: TRBJ2-1
D gene: TRBD2
V gene: TRBV7-8
CDR3 protein: ASSVAGLAGLVEQF

J gene: TRBJ2-7
D gene: NA
V gene: TRBV28
CDR3 protein: ASSLREEQY

J gene: TRBJ1-4
D gene: NA
V gene: TRBV16
CDR3 protein: ASSPPGQGEKLF

J gene: TRBJ1-4
D gene: NA
V gene: TRBV27
CDR3 protein: ASSLLARVGNEKLF

J gene: TRBJ2-2
D gene: TRBD1
V gene: TRBV18
CDR3 protein: ASSPVGQANTGELF

J gene: TRBJ2-7
D gene: TRBD1
V gene: TRBV6-1
CDR3 protein: ASSGDRGFGEQY

J gene: TRBJ2-5
D gene: TRBD1
V gene: TRBV7-7
CDR3 protein: ASSSETGGEETQY

J gene: TRBJ2-7
D gene: NA
V gene: TRBV28
CDR3 protein: ASNPGETTPYEQY

J gene: TRBJ1-5
D gene: TRBD1
V gene: TRBV6-1
CDR3 protein: ASRGTGGNQPQH

J gene: TRBJ2-3
D gene: NA
V gene: TRBV2
CDR3 protein: ASNRGAADTQY

J gene: TRBJ2-4
D gene: TRBD2
V gene: TRBV7-2
CDR3 protein: ASSLVAGENIQY

J gene: TRBJ2-1
D gene: TRBD2
V gene: TRBV7-2
CDR3 protein: ASSRRGGTRGNEQF

J gene: TRBJ2-5
D gene: TRBD1
V gene: TRBV15
CDR3 protein: ATSTDRGETQY

J gene: TRBJ2-7
D gene: NA
V gene: TRBV5-4
CDR3 protein: ASSLYGVTYEQY

J gene: TRBJ1-1
D gene: NA
V gene: TRBV10-3
CDR3 protein: ATVPGDKANAEAF

J gene: TRBJ1-1
D gene: TRBD1
V gene: TRBV11-2
CDR3 protein: ASSRIRQGSTLNTEAF

J gene: TRBJ2-2
D gene: TRBD2
V gene: TRBV19
CDR3 protein: ASSISGGAPGELF

J gene: TRBJ2-2
D gene: TRBD2
V gene: TRBV7-3
CDR3 protein: ASSLRTSANTGELF

J gene: TRBJ2-7
D gene: TRBD1
V gene: TRBV29-1
CDR3 protein: SVPRQGVSREQY

J gene: TRBJ2-2
D gene: NA
V gene: TRBV27
CDR3 protein: ASSLGENTGELF

J gene: TRBJ2-7
D gene: NA
V gene: TRBV7-9
CDR3 protein: ASSLGSYEQY

J gene: TRBJ1-2
D gene: NA
V gene: TRBV6-1
CDR3 protein: ASSGDIYGYT

J gene: TRBJ2-7
D gene: TRBD1
V gene: TRBV19
CDR3 protein: ASSIRDSPYEQY

J gene: TRBJ2-1
D gene: NA
V gene: TRBV7-8
CDR3 protein: ASSSRNEQF

J gene: TRBJ2-3
D gene: NA
V gene: TRBV5-4
CDR3 protein: ASREGSGTDTQY